Following are 20 T cell receptor beta chains from one sample sequenced in a study of blood T cell repertoires in COVID-19. Sequencing used immunoSEQ multiplex PCR; TCRdb keeps in-frame clones, though not all of them. The table has around 270,000 clones, 88% seen once. Sequenced sample: peripheral blood. These TCRs come from a man aged 55-75 years who had recovered from COVID-19.

The chain carries TRBV3-1 (or the pseudogene TRBV3-2) and TRBJ1-4, with D perhaps matching TRBD1 (6 bases). The CDR3 covers 14 residues. The germline V gene has CDR1 LGHDT and CDR2 YNNKEL (reference sequence). The V end lost 3 bases, the J end lost 4 bases, and 9 bases lay between the germline ends. CDR3 nucleotide sequence: TGTGCCAGCAGCCACGAGGGGGATAATGAAAAACTGTTTTTT. Its translation is CASSHEGDNEKLFF.

This chain uses TRBV5-1 with TRBJ1-4; TRBD1 agrees at 7 bases. CDR3 length: 15 amino acids. V gave up 4 bases and J gave up 5 bases; unmatched junction bases: 8. The germline CDR1 and CDR2 sequences are SGHRS and YFSETQ. The CDR3 coding sequence is TGCGCCAGCAGCACTGCCGGGACAGAGAATGAAAAACTGTTTTTT. Amino acid sequence: CASSTAGTENEKLFF.

DNA for the CDR3: TGTGCCAGCAGTTCCTACGGACAGACCTACGAGCAGTACTTC. Amino acid sequence: CASSSYGQTYEQYF. V gene TRBV27 combines with J gene TRBJ2-7; possible D gene TRBD1, 6 bases. Trimming left V 4 bases short and J 2 bases short, with 12 bases between. Germline-derived CDR1 and CDR2 are MNHEY and SMNVEV (reference sequence). The CDR3 is 14 residues long.

This clone appeared a few times. V and J are TRBV6-2 or TRBV6-3 and TRBJ1-1, with 7 bases lining up with TRBD1. The V and J ends lost 5 bases and 6 bases, in that order; junction bases with no gene match: 9. CDR3 length: 14 amino acids. The germline V gene has CDR1 MNHEY and CDR2 SVGEGT. CDR3 loop: CASSQPGTAAEAFF. The DNA of the CDR3 is TGTGCCAGCAGTCAGCCCGGGACAGCCGCTGAAGCTTTCTTT.

V and J are TRBV19 and TRBJ1-1, with no clear D. The CDR3 consists of 14 residues. CDR1 and CDR2 (germline): LNHDA, SQIVND (reference sequence). Trimming pared 3 bases from V and 0 bases from J, leaving 8 bases between. This chain's CDR3 is CASSISGMNTEAFF. Here the CDR3 DNA reads TGTGCCAGTAGTATCTCGGGGATGAACACTGAAGCTTTCTTT.

J is TRBJ2-7 and V is TRBV29-1, with 10 bases aligning to TRBD1. Germline-derived CDR1 and CDR2 are SQVTM and ANQGSEA. V lost 6 bases to trimming and J lost 1 base; unmatched junction nucleotides: 9. The CDR3 length is 15 residues. The CDR3 DNA reads as TGCAGCGTCTTCTACCGGGACAGGGGATCCTACGAGCAGTACTTC. Residues: CSVFYRDRGSYEQYF.

The chain couples TRBV19 to TRBJ1-4; D remains ambiguous. Germline V gene sequence: CDR1 LNHDA, CDR2 SQIVND (reference sequence). Deletions cut 6 bases from V and 5 bases from J, with 13 bases between. The CDR3 runs to 14 residues. CDR3 DNA sequence: TGTGCCAGTAGATCACAGCACGTAAATGAAAAACTGTTTTTT. Its translation: CASRSQHVNEKLFF.

This clone appeared once. The chain uses TRBV2 and TRBJ2-7; a possible D gene is TRBD2 (6 bases). The germline V gene encodes CDR1 SNHLY and CDR2 FYNNEI. The CDR3 is made up of 16 amino acids. V gave up 2 bases and J gave up 5 bases, with 19 bases separating them. In nucleotides, the CDR3 is TGTGCCAGCAGTGAAACCCAGGGAGGCCCCGGGGACGAGCAGTACTTC. This encodes CASSETQGGPGDEQYF.

This clone was counted a few times. This rearrangement joins TRBV30 to TRBJ1-1; D might be TRBD1 (5 bases). The CDR3 runs 11 residues. CDR1 and CDR2 from the germline V gene are GTSNPN and SVGIG (reference sequence). The V end was cut by 4 bases, the J end by 9 bases, with 12 bases between. The CDR3 DNA reads TGTGCCTGGACCCGGAGACAGAAAGCTTTCTTT. It translates to CAWTRRQKAFF.

This clone has just one count. This chain links TRBV7-9 with TRBJ2-2; TRBD1 is a possible D gene (5 bases). CDR3 size: 16 residues. The germline CDR1 and CDR2 sequences are SEHNR and FQNEAQ (reference sequence). Deletions cut 1 base from V and 5 bases from J, with 14 bases between. The CDR3 protein is CASSLGAGSITGELFF. The CDR3 nucleotides read TGTGCCAGCAGCTTAGGGGCAGGGTCGATAACCGGGGAGCTGTTTTTT. Full variable domain (missing parts from reference TRBV7-9 and TRBJ2-2): DTGVSQNPRHKITKRGQNVTFRCDPISEHNRLYWYRQTLGQGPEFLTYFQNEAQLEKSRLLSDRFSAERPKGSFSTLEIQRTEQGDSAMYLCASSLGAGSITGELFFGEGSRLTVL.

The chain couples TRBV30 to TRBJ2-7, with a possible D match to TRBD1 (7 bases). Trimming took 5 bases from V and 4 from J, leaving 18 bases between them. The CDR3 has 14 amino acids. Germline values: CDR1 GTSNPN, CDR2 SVGIG (reference sequence). CDR3 loop: CAWSPQGGTYEQYF. CDR3 in DNA: TGTGCCTGGTCTCCGCAGGGGGGCACTTACGAGCAGTACTTC.

This clone was picked up one time. V gene TRBV19 combines with J gene TRBJ2-2; 8 bases agree with TRBD2. CDR3 length: 16 amino acids. The V gene end was trimmed by 2 bases and the J gene end by 7 bases; junction bases not matched to a gene: 9. CDR1 LNHDA and CDR2 SQIVND come from the germline V gene (reference sequence). The CDR3 spells CASSISASGSNGELFF. CDR3 sequence (DNA): TGTGCCAGTAGTATATCGGCTAGCGGGTCAAACGGGGAGCTGTTTTTT.

V usage is TRBV7-3 and J usage is TRBJ2-3; possibly TRBD2 for D (7 bases). Trimming pared 4 bases from V and 5 bases from J, leaving 16 bases between. CDR1 is SGHTA, CDR2 FQGTGA, per germline. The CDR3 is 15 amino acids. The CDR3 bases are TGTGCCAGCAGCTCCTGGGGGGGCCTAGGAGATACGCAGTATTTT. Translated: CASSSWGGLGDTQYF.

This chain uses TRBV5-8 with TRBJ1-5; D remains ambiguous. V lost 0 bases, J lost 6 bases, and 13 bases lay in between. The CDR3 spans 15 residues. Per the germline V gene, CDR1 is SGHTS and CDR2 is YDEGEE. The CDR3 loop reads CASSLVAHPGQPQHF. CDR3 bases: TGTGCCAGCAGCTTGGTGGCGCACCCGGGTCAGCCCCAGCATTTT. Filled out from reference TRBV5-8 and TRBJ1-5, the complete variable domain reads EAGVTQSPTHLIKTRGQQATLRCSPISGHTSVYWYQQALGLGLQFLLWYDEGEERNRGNFPPRFSGRQFPNYSSELNVNALELEDSALYLCASSLVAHPGQPQHFGDGTRLSIL.

Here the CDR3 reads CASSHPGPGELFF. For the CDR3, the DNA is TGTGCCAGCAGCCACCCAGGGCCCGGGGAGCTGTTTTTT. The chain joins TRBV3-1 (or the pseudogene TRBV3-2) to TRBJ2-2; weak D call: TRBD1 (5 bases). The CDR3 has 13 residues. The germline V and J ends were trimmed by 3 bases and 6 bases, with 8 bases remaining between them. Germline V CDR1 and CDR2: LGHDT, YNNKEL (reference sequence).

V is TRBV15 and J is TRBJ2-3, with 8 bases identical to TRBD2. Trimming removed 4 bases from V and 2 bases from J; junction bases left unmatched: 5. The CDR3 loop spans 15 amino acids. Germline CDR1 is LNHNV and CDR2 is YYDKDF (reference sequence). This chain's CDR3 is CATSKTSAYTDTQYF. DNA for the CDR3: TGTGCCACCAGCAAGACTAGCGCATACACAGATACGCAGTATTTT.

This clone was observed a few times. For the CDR3, the DNA is TGTGCCAGTAGTATTAGGGGACAGGGAGGTCAGCCCCAGCATTTT. This encodes CASSIRGQGGQPQHF. The J gene is TRBJ1-5, the V gene TRBV19; 9 nucleotides match TRBD1. Germline V gives CDR1 LNHDA, CDR2 SQIVND (reference sequence). V shed 3 bases and J 6 bases; nucleotides not matched to a gene: 6. The CDR3 length is 15 residues.

The chain carries TRBV7-9 and TRBJ2-7; D may be TRBD1 (5 bases). V was cut by 5 bases and J by 1 base, with 15 bases left in between. This CDR3 region has 15 residues. The germline CDR1 and CDR2 sequences are SEHNR and FQNEAQ (reference sequence). CDR3 sequence (DNA): TGTGCCAGCAGCACGAATTTCGACAGTTCCTACGAGCAGTACTTC. This translates into CASSTNFDSSYEQYF. The full variable domain, completed using reference TRBV7-9 and TRBJ2-7, is DTGVSQNPRHKITKRGQNVTFRCDPISEHNRLYWYRQTLGQGPEFLTYFQNEAQLEKSRLLSDRFSAERPKGSFSTLEIQRTEQGDSAMYLCASSTNFDSSYEQYFGPGTRLTVT.

This sequence joins TRBV7-2 and TRBJ1-2, with TRBD1 as a possible D gene (6 bases). CDR3 length: 13 residues. V shed 8 bases and J shed 4 bases, with 14 bases lying between them. Germline loops: CDR1 SGHTA, CDR2 FQGNSA. CDR3 in DNA: TGTGCCAGCGGTACAGGGTACGGCTATGGCTACACCTTC. Translating it yields CASGTGYGYGYTF.

This clone was detected only once. J is TRBJ1-3 and V is TRBV7-2; D is unclear. The CDR3 contains 13 residues. Germline lookup yields CDR1 SGHTA and CDR2 FQGNSA. V lost 2 bases to trimming and J lost 3 bases, with 5 bases between them. CDR3 sequence: CASSLISGNTIYF. In DNA, the CDR3 is TGTGCCAGCAGCTTAATTAGTGGAAACACCATATATTTT.